This passage covers 12 T cell receptor beta chains from one sample sequenced in a study. TCRdb re-called the RT-PCR reads with MiXCR, one entry per CDR3 protein. The repertoire has about 700,000 distinct CDR3 sequences, 14% of them found once; the top ten carry about 3.9%. Sequencing used memory CD4+ T cells from blood. The receptors originated from a female donor in good health, serving as a healthy control.

This clonotype has at least ten counts. The gene calls are TRBV20-1 and TRBJ2-2; D not certain. V shed 4 bases and J shed 8 bases, with 14 bases lying between them. The CDR3 spans 13 residues. Germline values: CDR1 DFQATT, CDR2 SNEGSKA (reference sequence). This chain's CDR3 is CSATPGLTGELFF. DNA for the CDR3: TGCAGTGCTACCCCGGGTCTGACAGGGGAGCTGTTTTTT.

V gene TRBV4-2 combines with J gene TRBJ1-5; perhaps TRBD1 as D (6 bases). The germline V gene encodes CDR1 LGHNA and CDR2 YNFKEQ. The CDR3 covers 18 residues. The V and J ends lost 4 bases and 0 bases respectively, with 19 bases between them. This CDR3 reads CASSRVRAGDYSNQPQHF. The CDR3 DNA reads as TGTGCCAGCAGCCGGGTGCGGGCAGGGGACTATAGCAATCAGCCCCAGCATTTT.

The rearrangement uses TRBV4-3 and TRBJ2-7, with unresolved D. The CDR3 extends over 17 amino acids. Germline lookup yields CDR1 LGHNA and CDR2 YSLEER. V gave up 0 bases and J gave up 3 bases, with 18 bases separating them. CDR3 DNA sequence: TGCGCCAGCAGCCAAGATACGGTTAGCTCGACGAACTACGAGCAGTACTTC. Translated, it gives CASSQDTVSSTNYEQYF.

This clonotype was counted once. The chain has TRBV3-1 and TRBJ1-1; weak D call: TRBD1 (5 bases). The CDR3 spans 14 residues. V lost 1 base and J lost 4, with 10 bases in between. Germline V gene data show CDR1 as LGHDT and CDR2 as YNNKEL (reference sequence). The CDR3 bases are TGTGCCAGCAGCCAAGGGGGGACGGGCACTGAAGCTTTCTTT. It encodes CASSQGGTGTEAFF.

This clonotype turned up a few times. In DNA, the CDR3 is TGCAGTGCTAGCATCCCCCGCGCGTGGGCGGGAGGTCATACCTACGAGCAGTACTTC. Protein: CSASIPRAWAGGHTYEQYF. The chain recombines TRBV20-1 with TRBJ2-7, with TRBD2 matching over 8 bases. The CDR3 spans 19 residues. V shed 3 bases, J shed 2 bases, and the junction held 21 bases outside the gene matches. CDR1 DFQATT and CDR2 SNEGSKA come from the germline V gene (reference sequence).

On this clonotype: A much larger clone sits a single nucleotide away, making a read error possible. The genes are TRBV5-5 and TRBJ2-7, with a tentative D call TRBD1 (5 bases). The CDR3 runs to 13 residues. Per the germline V gene, CDR1 is SGHKS and CDR2 is YYEKEE (reference sequence). The CDR3 DNA reads as TGTGACAGCAGCTCGAGGTTAGGGGACGAGCAGTACTTC. Protein: CDSSSRLGDEQYF.

The chain carries TRBV7-9 and TRBJ2-1; 7 bases map to TRBD1. With 5 bases clipped from V and 5 bases from J, the junction kept 12 bases outside the gene matches. Germline V gives CDR1 SEHNR, CDR2 FQNEAQ (reference sequence). The CDR3 is 16 amino acids. The CDR3 DNA reads as TGTGCCAGCAGCCAAACACGGACAGGCCAAAACAATGAGCAGTTCTTC. This encodes CASSQTRTGQNNEQFF.

The chain carries TRBV3-1 and TRBJ2-1; D unresolved. V was trimmed by 7 bases and J by 0 bases, leaving 13 bases between them. The CDR3 length is 15 residues. Germline values: CDR1 LGHDT, CDR2 YNNKEL (reference sequence). Here the CDR3 reads CASMVGLSSYNEQFF. In DNA, the CDR3 is TGTGCCAGCATGGTTGGGCTAAGCTCCTACAATGAGCAGTTCTTC.

This clonotype was observed a handful of times. J is TRBJ1-1 and V is TRBV12-3 or TRBV12-4; D possibly corresponds to TRBD1 (6 bases). The CDR3 sequence is 13 residues long. Trimming stripped 3 bases from V and 5 bases from J, with 10 bases between. This CDR3 is CASSFEGGTEAFF. The CDR3 DNA reads TGTGCCAGCAGTTTCGAAGGGGGGACTGAAGCTTTCTTT.

A few counts support this clonotype. The V and J genes are TRBV29-1 and TRBJ1-2; 9 bases match TRBD1. V trimming: 6 bases; J trimming: 3 bases; junction bases outside the gene matches: 5. The CDR3 length is 13 residues. Germline V gives CDR1 SQVTM, CDR2 ANQGSEA. The CDR3 reads CSVTTGGDYGYTF. CDR3 in DNA: TGCAGCGTAACTACAGGGGGCGACTATGGCTACACCTTC.

V usage is TRBV18 and J usage is TRBJ2-7; 10 nucleotides match TRBD2. CDR1 is KGHSH, CDR2 LQKENI, per germline. The CDR3 has 15 residues. Unmatched junction bases numbered 8, after V lost 3 bases and J lost 6 bases. CDR3 sequence reads: CASSPPSGGAGEQYF. The CDR3 coding sequence is TGTGCCAGCTCACCTCCCAGCGGGGGGGCCGGCGAGCAGTACTTC.

This clonotype was picked up many times. The chain uses TRBV6-5 and TRBJ1-2, with TRBD1 as a possible D gene (6 bases). This CDR3 has 13 residues. Between the trimmed V and J ends, which lost 2 bases and 10 bases, there was a span of 14 bases. Germline CDR1 reads MNHEY; CDR2 reads SVGAGI. The CDR3, as DNA: TGTGCCAGCAGTTACCAGGCAGGGGTTACCTACACCTTC. It yields the protein CASSYQAGVTYTF.